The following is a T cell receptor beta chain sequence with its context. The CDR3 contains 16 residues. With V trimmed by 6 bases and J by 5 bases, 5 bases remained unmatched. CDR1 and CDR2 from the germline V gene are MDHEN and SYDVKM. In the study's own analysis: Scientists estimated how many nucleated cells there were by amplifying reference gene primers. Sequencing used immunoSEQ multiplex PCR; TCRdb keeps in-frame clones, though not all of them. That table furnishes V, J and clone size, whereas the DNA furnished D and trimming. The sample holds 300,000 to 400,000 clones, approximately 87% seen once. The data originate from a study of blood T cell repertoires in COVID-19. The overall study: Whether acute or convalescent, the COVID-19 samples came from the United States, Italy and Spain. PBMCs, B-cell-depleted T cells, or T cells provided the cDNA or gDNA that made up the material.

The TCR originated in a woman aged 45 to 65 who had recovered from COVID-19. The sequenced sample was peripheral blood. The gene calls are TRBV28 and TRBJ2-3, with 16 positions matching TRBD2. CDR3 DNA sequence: TGTGCCAGCAGACGTGGGACTAGCGGGGGGGTAGATACGCAGTATTTT. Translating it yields CASRRGTSGGVDTQYF.